This paragraph reports one TCR beta chain. Study processing details: Amplifying reference gene primers gave estimates of nucleated cell counts. Method: immunoSEQ multiplex PCR; TCRdb's copy keeps in-frame clones and lacks some. The V and J calls and clone size are taken from that table; D and trimming were inferred from the DNA. The sample has 200,000 to 250,000 clones, roughly 87% seen once. Per the germline V gene, CDR1 is MNHEY and CDR2 is SMNVEV (reference sequence). The CDR3 length is 12 residues. V was pared by 3 bases and J by 4 bases, with 6 bases between. Enrolled through a virtual design, the participants were between roughly 18 and 90 years of age and came from 24 US areas. Cohorts were assigned according to the clinical history that participants reported. What the recovered Cohort 3 donors had was two negative PCRs, clearance, or symptom resolution. This specimen comes from a study of blood T cell repertoires in COVID-19.

This receptor was obtained from a man aged 25-45 years who had recovered from COVID-19. Sequencing input: PBMCs or T cells enriched from blood (not recorded which). The chain joins TRBV27 to TRBJ1-2, with D unresolved. CDR3 coding DNA: TGTGCCAGCAGTTTTTCAGGCTATGGCTACACCTTC. The encoded protein is CASSFSGYGYTF.